The 25 T cell receptor beta chains in this list originate from one sample, sequenced in a study of PD-L1 blockade in urothelial cancer. Sequencing was performed with immunoSEQ multiplex PCR; in TCRdb, only in-frame clones are kept and a portion is missing. In the table there are about 74,000 clones, under 90% of which are singletons. Stated time point: pretreatment peripheral blood. Sequencing used PBMCs, obtained around atezolizumab (anti-PD-L1) treatment. Receptors originate from a man between 65 and 85 years old with urothelial cancer.

The CDR3 DNA reads as TGTGCCAGCTCCTCCGGGACAGGTTACTACGAGCAGTACTTC. This codes for CASSSGTGYYEQYF. The rearrangement joins TRBV18 to TRBJ2-7; TRBD1 matches 8 bases. With V trimmed by 6 bases and J by 3 bases, 7 bases remained unmatched. The CDR3 consists of 14 residues. Germline V CDR1 and CDR2: KGHSH, LQKENI. The entire variable domain, with the rest obtained from reference TRBV18 and TRBJ2-7, is as follows: NAGVMQNPRHLVRRRGQEARLRCSPMKGHSHVYWYRQLPEEGLKFMVYLQKENIIDESGMPKERFSAEFPKEGPSILRIQQVVRGDSAAYFCASSSGTGYYEQYFGPGTRLTVT.

V and J are TRBV6-1 and TRBJ2-2; 7 nucleotides align to TRBD1. J was trimmed by 5 bases and V by 1 base; bases with no gene match: 4. Germline loops: CDR1 MNHNS, CDR2 SASEGT. The CDR3 runs to 15 residues. The CDR3 reads CASSEEGQITGELFF. DNA of the CDR3: TGTGCCAGCAGTGAAGAGGGACAGATAACCGGGGAGCTGTTTTTT.

The J gene is TRBJ2-2, the V gene TRBV25-1, with D possibly TRBD1 on 7 matching bases. Germline CDR1 and CDR2: MGHDK and SYGVNS. The ends were cut back, 10 bases at V and 7 bases at J, with 22 bases in the middle. This CDR3 is 15 amino acids long. The DNA for the CDR3 is TGTGCCACCCCAGGAGGGGGCGAGTTCATCGGGGAGCTGTTTTTT. As protein: CATPGGGEFIGELFF.

The chain joins TRBV28 to TRBJ1-2; D not certain. This CDR3 comprises 19 residues. V lost 4 bases, J lost 0 bases, and 24 bases lay in between. Germline CDR1 is MDHEN and CDR2 is SYDVKM. The CDR3 region is CASSSYLFGRRFTNYGYTF. The CDR3 nucleotides are TGTGCCAGCAGTTCGTACCTTTTTGGGCGCCGATTTACTAACTATGGCTACACCTTC.

This clone appeared a single time. The V gene is TRBV4-2, the J gene TRBJ2-7; 9 bases match TRBD2. Unmatched junction bases numbered 5, after V lost 0 bases and J lost 2 bases. This CDR3 is built from 16 residues. Germline CDR1 is LGHNA and CDR2 is YNFKEQ. Here the CDR3 reads CASSQESAGGTYEQYF. CDR3 sequence (DNA): TGTGCCAGCAGCCAAGAATCAGCGGGAGGAACCTACGAGCAGTACTTC.

The rearrangement uses TRBV28 and TRBJ2-5, with D perhaps TRBD1 (6 bases). The germline V and J ends were trimmed by 5 bases and 4 bases, with 17 bases remaining between them. Per the germline V gene, CDR1 is MDHEN and CDR2 is SYDVKM. CDR3 size: 15 residues. This CDR3 is CASSPHQQGSETQYF. In nucleotides, the CDR3 is TGTGCCAGCAGTCCTCACCAACAGGGATCAGAGACCCAGTACTTC.

The chain couples TRBV7-9 to TRBJ2-1; 8 bases agree with TRBD2. Per the germline V gene, CDR1 is SEHNR and CDR2 is FQNEAQ (reference sequence). CDR3 size: 14 residues. V shed 3 bases and J 3 bases; nucleotides not matched to a gene: 1. The CDR3 region is CASSLGLDYNEQFF. CDR3 DNA: TGTGCCAGCAGCTTGGGACTAGACTACAATGAGCAGTTCTTC.

The chain combines TRBV6-5 with TRBJ1-3; 8 bases are shared with TRBD1. This CDR3 spans 16 amino acids. Germline V gene sequence: CDR1 MNHEY, CDR2 SVGAGI. V lost 4 bases, J lost 4 bases, and 9 bases stayed unmatched. The CDR3, as DNA: TGTGCCAGCAGTTCCACCAGGGGGCTCGGAGGAAACACCATATATTTT. This gives the protein CASSSTRGLGGNTIYF.

A few counts support this clone. The DNA for the CDR3 is TGCGCCAGCAGTGATAGGAGGTCGGCAGATACGCAGTATTTT. Protein sequence: CASSDRRSADTQYF. The chain links TRBV10-1 to TRBJ2-3, with a weak D call TRBD2 (5 bases). The V gene lost 3 bases and the J gene lost 4 bases, with 11 bases spanning the gap. The CDR3 consists of 14 residues. Germline CDR1 reads WNHNN; CDR2 reads SYGVQD (reference sequence).

This chain uses TRBV29-1 with TRBJ2-1, with D perhaps TRBD1 (6 bases). Trimming stripped 7 bases from V and 6 bases from J, with 13 bases between. The germline V gene encodes CDR1 SQVTM and CDR2 ANQGSEA. This CDR3 contains 12 residues. CDR3 region: CSAPGHSNEQFF. CDR3 DNA: TGCAGCGCCCCGGGACACAGCAATGAGCAGTTCTTC.

CDR3 protein: CASSLSPQGAVAFF. The CDR3, as DNA: TGTGCCAGCAGTTTATCTCCTCAGGGGGCGGTAGCTTTCTTT. The chain couples TRBV27 to TRBJ1-1, with 8 positions matching TRBD1. CDR1 and CDR2 from the germline V gene are MNHEY and SMNVEV (reference sequence). This CDR3 spans 14 amino acids. The V gene end was trimmed by 0 bases and the J gene end by 10 bases; junction bases not matched to a gene: 7.

The chain uses TRBV28 and TRBJ2-5, with 8 bases matching TRBD1. CDR1 is MDHEN and CDR2 is SYDVKM in the germline V gene. Trimming removed 6 bases from V and 2 bases from J; junction bases left unmatched: 8. The CDR3 consists of 15 residues. The CDR3 region is CASSPAGGLQETQYF. CDR3 in DNA: TGTGCCAGCAGCCCCGCAGGGGGCCTTCAAGAGACCCAGTACTTC. The variable domain in full, with the rest retrieved from reference TRBV28 and TRBJ2-5, is DVKVTQSSRYLVKRTGEKVFLECVQDMDHENMFWYRQDPGLGLRLIYFSYDVKMKEKGDIPEGYSVSREKKERFSLILESASTNQTSMYLCASSPAGGLQETQYFGPGTRLLVL.

The table lists this clone with a count of one. V usage is TRBV28 and J usage is TRBJ2-7; 7 positions agree with TRBD2. Per germline, CDR1 MDHEN and CDR2 SYDVKM. V lost 5 bases to trimming and J lost 4 bases; unmatched junction nucleotides: 11. The CDR3 is 15 amino acids. CDR3 nucleotides: TGTGCCAGCAGTAGCTCCGGGACTACCTCATACGAGCAGTACTTC. Its translation is CASSSSGTTSYEQYF.

CDR3 sequence reads: CASSVQGEGGYTF. DNA for the CDR3: TGTGCCAGCAGCGTGCAAGGGGAGGGTGGCTACACCTTC. The chain couples TRBV9 to TRBJ1-2, with D perhaps matching TRBD1 (5 bases). The germline V and J ends were trimmed by 2 bases and 7 bases, with 12 bases remaining between them. CDR3 length equals 13 residues. Per the germline V gene, CDR1 is SGDLS and CDR2 is YYNGEE.

The CDR3 loop reads CASSLRGYGYTF. CDR3 coding DNA: TGTGCCAGCAGCCTCCGGGGGTATGGCTACACCTTC. This chain connects TRBV28 to TRBJ1-2, with TRBD1 as a possible D gene (5 bases). Germline assignment: CDR1 MDHEN and CDR2 SYDVKM. The CDR3 extends over 12 amino acids. V dropped 6 bases and J dropped 5 bases, with 10 bases sitting between them.

The chain joins TRBV13 to TRBJ2-2, with a possible D match to TRBD2 (5 bases). Germline assignment: CDR1 PRHDT and CDR2 FYEKMQ (reference sequence). The ends were cut back, 5 bases at V and 5 bases at J, with 15 bases in the middle. The CDR3 sequence is 15 residues long. CDR3 region: CASSLNYGGTGELFF. The CDR3 DNA follows: TGTGCCAGCAGCCTAAATTACGGAGGAACCGGGGAGCTGTTTTTT.

The gene calls are TRBV6-1 and TRBJ2-4; D is perhaps TRBD1 (5 bases). This CDR3 has 12 amino acids. V lost 5 bases and J lost 9, with 11 bases in between. Germline values: CDR1 MNHNS, CDR2 SASEGT. Written as DNA, the CDR3 is TGTGCCAGCAGTCCAGGGCCGGGCATTCAGTACTTC. As protein: CASSPGPGIQYF.

The chain has TRBV9 and TRBJ2-3; 7 bases map to TRBD2. The CDR3 has 16 residues. CDR1 and CDR2 (germline): SGDLS, YYNGEE. After removal of 4 bases from V and 2 bases from J, the junction contained 10 bases not matched to a gene. CDR3 in DNA: TGTGCCAGCAGCCCTTCGGCTAGCGGCTTCACAGATACGCAGTATTTT. This codes for CASSPSASGFTDTQYF.

The chain links TRBV7-9 to TRBJ2-7; 8 nucleotides line up with TRBD1. With V trimmed by 1 base and J by 6 bases, 2 bases remained unmatched. This CDR3 spans 13 amino acids. Germline-derived CDR1 and CDR2 are SEHNR and FQNEAQ (reference sequence). The CDR3 loop is CASSLGTGSEQYF. The CDR3 DNA reads as TGTGCCAGCAGCTTAGGGACAGGGAGCGAGCAGTACTTC.

This chain connects TRBV9 to TRBJ2-5, with 11 bases aligning to TRBD2. Germline V gene data show CDR1 as SGDLS and CDR2 as YYNGEE. CDR3 size: 16 residues. The junction had 2 bases not matched to a gene; V was cut back by 0 bases and J by 1 base. CDR3 DNA sequence: TGTGCCAGCAGCGTAGGACTAGCGGGAACCCAAGAGACCCAGTACTTC. It yields the protein CASSVGLAGTQETQYF.

V and J are TRBV6-5 and TRBJ1-2; the D gene is possibly TRBD1 (6 bases). The CDR3 has 15 amino acids. Trimming shortened V by 0 bases and J by 8 bases, and 16 bases separated the two germline ends. The V gene's germline CDR1 is MNHEY and CDR2 SVGAGI. CDR3 bases: TGTGCCAGCAGTTACTCGAGGCAGGGGATGAACGGCTACACCTTC. This codes for CASSYSRQGMNGYTF.

This clone is a singleton in its sample. This sequence joins TRBV7-3 and TRBJ2-2; perhaps TRBD1 as D (6 bases). In germline, CDR1 is SGHTA, CDR2 FQGTGA. This CDR3 has 14 amino acids. V lost 5 bases and J 4 bases, leaving 11 bases between the germline ends. For the CDR3, the DNA is TGTGCCAGCAGCCCCGCAGGGGTCACCGGGGAGCTGTTTTTT. It is translated as CASSPAGVTGELFF.

This clone was detected only once. The rearrangement uses TRBV5-6 and TRBJ1-3; perhaps TRBD1 as D (5 bases). Germline V gene data show CDR1 as SGHDT and CDR2 as YYEEEE. The germline V and J ends were trimmed by 2 bases and 6 bases, with 18 bases remaining between them. The CDR3 loop spans 16 amino acids. The CDR3 loop is CASSLNVGQILNTIYF. CDR3 in DNA: TGTGCCAGCAGCTTAAACGTGGGGCAGATACTAAACACCATATATTTT.

The V gene is TRBV4-2, the J gene TRBJ2-5, with 11 bases lining up with TRBD2. After removal of 2 bases from V and 4 bases from J, the junction contained 6 bases not matched to a gene. Germline V gene data show CDR1 as LGHNA and CDR2 as YNFKEQ. The CDR3 extends over 16 amino acids. The CDR3, as DNA: TGTGCCAGCAGCCAAAATTTAGCGGGAGGGCGAGAGACCCAGTACTTC. This sequence encodes CASSQNLAGGRETQYF.

The rearrangement uses TRBV9 and TRBJ1-1, with TRBD1 matching over 9 bases. The V segment lost 3 bases and the J segment 5 bases; nucleotides outside the gene matches: 8. CDR1 and CDR2 from the germline V gene are SGDLS and YYNGEE. The CDR3 sequence is 15 residues long. The CDR3 region has the DNA TGTGCCAGCAGCGCCCTACAGGGGGCTGGGACTGAAGCTTTCTTT. Translated: CASSALQGAGTEAFF.